This TCR beta chain was captured in a study of cytomegalovirus exposure and HLA in healthy donors listed by TCRdb under 2017. Background on the whole study: According to an earlier analysis of a few hundred of the donors, roughly 180 million T cells yielded 90 million to 130 million unique TCR beta sequences and about 300 Gb of sequence data. All discovery cohort repertoires had been generated using a single sequencing platform. The study profiled the T cell repertoires of approximately 700 subjects by immunosequencing and related them to cytomegalovirus serostatus. Among the roughly 390 genotyped donors, around 81% belonged to the genetic ancestry cluster associated with self-reported Caucasian donors. Approximately 310 gigabases of sequencing data and approximately 80 million unique TCR sequences were included in an early release covering roughly 600 HLA-typed donors. A later genetic analysis took genome-wide SNP genotypes for 398 of the 666 donors and used that subset as a discovery cohort. Typing coverage differed by locus: A, B, C, DRB1 and DQB1 were typed in roughly 620-630 donors, DQA1 in 500 to 550, DPA1 in around 600, and DPB1 in about 450. The study was designed to test whether signatures of past pathogen exposure could be identified by cataloging public T cell receptors. A later analysis re-examined previously published TCR beta repertoires from about 670 donors and added high-resolution HLA genotyping to investigate patterns of TCR occurrence. Class I and class II HLA loci were covered by the typing at four-digit resolution. Alongside the repertoire data, information on donor age, sex, ethnicity and CMV serostatus was compiled. Besides the first cohort of approximately 710 subjects, a separate validation cohort made up of over a hundred different subjects was used. The later analysis used no new phenotypic data to find candidate immune exposures, relying instead on TCR beta sequences and their occurrence across donors. Among some 410 genotyped donors of the cohort, an average of around 220,000 unique TCR beta nucleotide sequences was sequenced per donor, of which 15% to 20% were non-productive. The study combined high-throughput TCR immunosequencing, statistical association of individual TCRs with disease status, and machine learning to predict cytomegalovirus infection status. An earlier analysis of approximately 630 of the donors applied high-throughput TCR beta sequencing to assess whether each TCR beta V gene segment acted as functional or pseudogenic. Several DR-DQ haplotypes were handled as single units for association and clustering, since linkage in the cohort was strong. Overall results and qualifications from the work: The study listed 150 to 200 TCR beta chains as associated with cytomegalovirus. Cytomegalovirus status was reported to be diagnosed by the classifier with high specificity and sensitivity in both the original and validation cohorts. In this cohort, only TCR beta chains were sequenced, and detectable features were limited by the absence of alpha or paired-chain data. Assigning TCR associations to individual alleles was difficult when HLA alleles, especially DR and DQ, strongly co-occurred. According to a later analysis, most CMV-associated TCR beta chains appeared to be HLA-restricted, and the HLA associations seemed to be driven largely by CMV exposure. In a later analysis, TCR association rates were found to vary across HLA loci, with the most associated TCRs seen for DRB1 alleles and the fewest for HLA-C alleles. The sequencing pipeline was judged likely to have produced a cluster of highly shared sequence variants as a technical artifact. Because some donors lacked HLA typing at each locus, the association tests relied only on the typed subset. In a later analysis, HLA-associated TCR beta chains were found to be more clonally expanded and to have lower generation probabilities than equally common non-associated chains. In an earlier analysis of approximately 590 of the donors, most TCR beta V segments were observed in productive rearrangements about 87% or about 30% of the time, broadly matching IMGT annotations. The presence/absence analyses assumed that sequencing depth was roughly uniform across donors, and that assumption may not be true. A few of the identified cytomegalovirus-associated TCR beta chains were confirmed in vitro to be specific for cytomegalovirus antigens. The only immune exposure information available for the cohort was CMV serostatus. A further reported finding was that TCR beta sequences accurately predicted the HLA-A and HLA-B alleles for most subjects in the first cohort. The authors suggested that the approach could potentially be generalized to other disease states and immunological phenotypes. While some public TCRs were present in many individuals, most TCR sequences turned up only very rarely across donors. The earlier analysis of approximately 590 of the donors excluded around 17 rarely observed V segments, including chromosome 9 orphons, because counts were too low. Specific HLA alleles were associated with around 18,000 TCR beta sequences at a false discovery rate of 0.05 in a later analysis. According to a later analysis, parvovirus B19, influenza, CMV and Epstein-Barr virus appeared linked to several top co-occurrence clusters. Correlated functional status among segregating V segments might reflect linkage disequilibrium, but an unknown experimental factor could not be ruled out. A later genetic analysis reported fewer N-insertions in productive TCRs among donors in an Asian-associated ancestry cluster than the roughly 700-donor mean. V-gene and J-gene trimming of TCR beta chains was associated with a missense DCLRE1C variant in a later genetic analysis, and the association was replicated in an independent cohort.

In total, 666 healthy bone marrow donors made up the cohort. At the time of sampling, every cohort member was nominally healthy, though immune exposures that went unrecorded were likely present. The donor was CMV seropositive and belonged to the group of 270 or so seropositive cohort members. A peripheral blood sample was collected from each donor, and TCR beta sequencing was performed on peripheral blood mononuclear cells. Genomic DNA was extracted from the blood cell samples with the Qiagen DNeasy Blood Extraction Kit. The protocol used for the library was the immunoSEQ multiplex PCR assay. The multiplex PCR relied on a mix of 60 forward primers for TCR Vbeta segments and 13 reverse primers for TCR Jbeta segments. A multiplex PCR assay on genomic DNA amplified the CDR3 region of rearranged TCR beta genes. Amplified TCR beta libraries were sequenced as 87-base-pair reads on the Illumina HiSeq System. On the authors' methods: In a later analysis, tens of millions of unique TCR beta chains were counted across the approximately 640 repertoires, and around 11 million of these chains were shared by at least two donors. Raw reads were error-corrected and collapsed into unique sequences with a nearest-neighbor algorithm that merged closely related sequences to remove PCR and sequencing errors. Alignment of CDR3 sequences to IMGT reference sequences was used to assign V, D and J gene segments. Each retained sequence needed at least a six-nucleotide match to both a V gene segment and a J gene segment. Rearrangements were called productive when the CDR3 lacked stop codons and stayed in frame with V and J; all others were non-productive. Following IMGT convention, CDR3 was defined as the stretch from the second conserved V-encoded cysteine to the conserved J-encoded phenylalanine. In an earlier analysis of around 570 of the donors, sequences lacking an unambiguous match to a single V gene segment were excluded. In an earlier analysis of 500 to 750 of the donors, V segments were called functional above 56.7% productive rearrangements and were called segregating when the between-donor standard deviation exceeded 5%. To diagnose cytomegalovirus status from the catalog of TCR beta chain sequences, a statistical classification framework was built. A later analysis assigned V and J genes by comparing TCR nucleotide sequences with IMGT/GENE-DB human TR gene sequences. The TCRdist pipeline was used in a later analysis to assign CDR3 sequences and most-parsimonious VDJ recombination scenarios. In a later analysis, each TCR beta chain was defined by its CDR3 amino acid sequence together with its V-gene family, and reads lacking a unique V-gene family were excluded. As a way to deal with suspected cross-contamination and a sequencing artifact, a later analysis dropped more than 500 nucleotide sequences that were highly shared and had low generation probability. In a later analysis, a clonal expansion index was calculated for each public chain from normalized within-repertoire ranks of inferred template counts. Generation probabilities in a later analysis came from a VDJ recombination model fitted to out-of-frame rearrangements, and those results were checked against IGoR. A later analysis scored TCR-TCR, TCR-HLA and TCR-CMV co-occurrence with hypergeometric tests, applying a repertoire-size bias correction to TCR pairs. In a later analysis, false discovery rates were estimated by permuting HLA or CMV assignments 20 times. In a later analysis, co-occurring TCRs were grouped using DBSCAN, with TCRdist sequence similarity added in when clustering inside HLA-allele-positive subsets. Co-occurrence clustering excluded repertoires with fewer than 30,000 or more than 120,000 public chains, plus five with anomalous nucleotide sharing. The immuneACCESS repertoire file appears here via TCRdb, limited to in-frame rearrangements. These files lack a portion of the clones; in checked studies, under half of the deficit traces to unresolved V genes, and the cause of the others is not known. Clone size and the V and J calls come from that table; the DNA yielded D and trimming. This sample gives just over 150,000 clones in total; about 85% of them show up just once. 2% to 2.5% of the sample belongs to the ten largest clones.

To note about this clone: Its antigen is currently not known. No clone much larger than this one lies a single base away; base qualities are absent.

The source material was PBMCs. This TCR came from a man aged 18 to 30 in good health and CMV-seropositive.

The nucleotide sequence reads TGTGCCAGCAGTTCCGGGGTGACTGAAGCTTTCTTT. Its translation is CASSSGVTEAFF. The chain is assembled from TRBV6-6 and TRBJ1-1; the D gene cannot be named for sure. CDR1 and CDR2 are drawn from the germline V gene (reference sequence): MNHNY, SVGAGI. Cut back by 4 bases and 5 bases, the V and J ends lie 8 bases apart. Spanning cysteine to phenylalanine, the CDR3 consists of 12 amino acids. Only CDR3 DNA is held: 36 bases, read in frame from base 1.